This TCR beta chain was recorded in a study of T cell responses to AZD1222 COVID-19 vaccine. General observations from the study: Samples come after the peak T cell response, not at day 14. With dominance at 160-218 and 743-854, vaccine-associated CD4 TCRs spanned spike.

On this clone itself: Its antigen is not identified.

TCRdb's table, derived via immunoSEQ multiplex PCR, lists solely in-frame clones and lacks some. The table lists about 140,000 clones. The CDR3 is 13 residues long. The germline V gene encodes CDR1 SGDLS and CDR2 YYNGEE. Trimming stripped 7 bases from V and 3 bases from J, with 13 bases between. The chain recombines TRBV9 with TRBJ1-2; TRBD1 might be the D (6 bases). Source material: peripheral blood. The receptor was isolated from an adult in good health. The CDR3 DNA follows: TGTGCCAGCTCGGGGGCGAGGTACTATGGCTACACCTTC. Translating gives CASSGARYYGYTF.